This TCR beta chain was captured by sequencing in a study of blood T cell repertoires in COVID-19 (dated by TCRdb to 2018 to 2020). General notes on the study: Collaborator samples came from the United States, Italy and Spain and covered acute and convalescent phases of COVID-19. Subjects who had been exposed to COVID-19, were actively infected with it, or had recovered from it provided the deeply sampled blood TCRbeta repertoires that made up the dataset. Nearly every sample came with metadata listing a de-identified subject ID, COVID-19 status, age in years and sex. HLA class I and class II types, where available, came from metadata supplied by the sample provider rather than from assay-based typing. The prospective study material was composed of cDNA or gDNA derived from T cells, B-cell-depleted T cells, or PBMCs. The repertoires were made available in a free public database intended to serve as a resource for research on the immune response to SARS-CoV-2. The samples were drawn from the first 160 participants of the ongoing ImmuneRACE study and from some 1,300 subjects provided by 6 global collaborators. What the research found in general, with its limitations: Clinical and demographic metadata were provided uncurated, with the amount varying by source and participant.

Participants in the prospective study were aged roughly 18 to 95 years, lived in 24 United States geographic areas, and enrolled through a virtual design. In the prospective study, participants were assigned to cohorts based on the clinical history participants reported in a screening survey and a study questionnaire. Recovered participants in ImmuneRACE Cohort 3 were defined by two consecutive negative NP/OP PCR tests, clearance by a healthcare professional, or resolution of symptoms. Each participant in the prospective study had whole blood, serum and a nasopharyngeal or oropharyngeal swab collected by mobile phlebotomists. Over an approximately 2-month period, participants in the prospective study had the option of providing additional blood draws and questionnaires. Blood samples from the prospective study were shipped frozen or at room temperature prior to DNA extraction. The CDR3 numbers 12 residues from cysteine through phenylalanine. The entry retains the CDR3 DNA only, 36 bases that are in frame from base 1. Trimming takes 2 bases from V and 8 bases from J, and the germline ends sit 10 bases apart. Taken from the germline V gene (reference sequence), the CDR1 and CDR2 loops are GTSNPN and SVGIG.

On this clone itself: No cognate antigen has been identified for it. Per-nucleotide qualities are absent, and no much larger clonotype sits a single base away.

The immunoSEQ Assay, a bias-controlled multiplex PCR, was used to amplify TCRbeta CDR3 regions from genomic DNA. Under the source paper's analysis protocol: Within the assay, amplification of reference gene primers was used to estimate how many nucleated cells each sample contained. To quantify the absolute abundance of each unique TCRbeta CDR3 rearrangement, sequence reads were collapsed and filtered. For each sample, productive Simpson clonality was calculated as the square root of Simpson's diversity index across productive rearrangements. The immuneACCESS repertoire file appears here via TCRdb, limited to in-frame rearrangements. These files lack a portion of the clones; in checked studies, under half of the deficit traces to unresolved V genes, and the cause of the others is not known. That table supplies the V and J calls and clone size; D and trimming were determined from the DNA. The sample table holds about 310,000 clones, of which around 91% were seen once. Clones ranked in the top ten supply roughly 8.9% of the sample.

Source material: PBMCs or T cells enriched from blood (not recorded which). The origin of this receptor is a woman aged 40-49 years who had recovered from COVID-19. Recombination joined TRBV30 with TRBJ2-1, and TRBD2 may be the D gene, going by 6 matching bases. The DNA is TGTGCCTGGAGTATAGGGGAGGATGAGCAGTTCTTC. Its protein product is CAWSIGEDEQFF.